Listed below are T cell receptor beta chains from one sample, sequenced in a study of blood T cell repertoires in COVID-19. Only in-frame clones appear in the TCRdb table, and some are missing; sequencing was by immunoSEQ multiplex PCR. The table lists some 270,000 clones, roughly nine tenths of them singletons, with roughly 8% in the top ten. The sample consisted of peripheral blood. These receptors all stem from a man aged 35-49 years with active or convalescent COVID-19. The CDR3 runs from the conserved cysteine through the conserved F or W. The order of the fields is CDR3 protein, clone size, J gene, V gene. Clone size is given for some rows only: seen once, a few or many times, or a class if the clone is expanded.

CDR3aa: CASSLGSQRGQPQHF
abundance: NA
j_gene: TRBJ1-5
v_gene: TRBV7-9

CDR3aa: CASSLDAVAPLNEKLFF
abundance: NA
j_gene: TRBJ1-4
v_gene: TRBV7-8

CDR3aa: CASSAGWADTQYF
abundance: once
j_gene: TRBJ2-3
v_gene: TRBV2

CDR3aa: CAWSGQGGQPQHF
abundance: NA
j_gene: TRBJ1-5
v_gene: TRBV30

CDR3aa: CASSPSGTSGRGDTQYF
abundance: NA
j_gene: TRBJ2-3
v_gene: TRBV19

CDR3aa: CASSLGGMGQYF
abundance: NA
j_gene: TRBJ2-3
v_gene: TRBV7-9

CDR3aa: CASSFDRRGQPQHF
abundance: NA
j_gene: TRBJ1-5
v_gene: TRBV28

CDR3aa: CASSPSGSDIQYF
abundance: NA
j_gene: TRBJ2-4
v_gene: TRBV6-5

CDR3aa: CASSEGGTLGGYTF
abundance: NA
j_gene: TRBJ1-2
v_gene: TRBV9

CDR3aa: CASNRDYSYEQYF
abundance: NA
j_gene: TRBJ2-7
v_gene: TRBV2

CDR3aa: CASSIQGPAFF
abundance: few
j_gene: TRBJ1-1
v_gene: TRBV19

CDR3aa: CASSRDRGSVGNQPQHF
abundance: NA
j_gene: TRBJ1-5
v_gene: TRBV2

CDR3aa: CASSQVGQGGFDTQYF
abundance: NA
j_gene: TRBJ2-3
v_gene: TRBV4-1

CDR3aa: CASSMGWGRAEDQPQHF
abundance: NA
j_gene: TRBJ1-5
v_gene: TRBV19

CDR3aa: CASIQGVGYEQYF
abundance: NA
j_gene: TRBJ2-7
v_gene: TRBV28

CDR3aa: CASNNPGQGGPQHF
abundance: NA
j_gene: TRBJ1-5
v_gene: TRBV19

CDR3aa: CASSPGSDFGNEQFF
abundance: NA
j_gene: TRBJ2-1
v_gene: TRBV5-1

CDR3aa: CASSPSRGSEVIF
abundance: NA
j_gene: TRBJ1-1
v_gene: TRBV18

CDR3aa: CASSQMGGATWNSPLHF
abundance: NA
j_gene: TRBJ1-6
v_gene: TRBV6-6

CDR3aa: CASSQTSGDYNEQFF
abundance: NA
j_gene: TRBJ2-1
v_gene: TRBV6-5

CDR3aa: CASSLDRGGGALYEQYF
abundance: NA
j_gene: TRBJ2-7
v_gene: TRBV11-2

CDR3aa: CASSKGQTTNEKLFF
abundance: NA
j_gene: TRBJ1-4
v_gene: TRBV7-9

CDR3aa: CASSSPLVVSYNEQFF
abundance: NA
j_gene: TRBJ2-1
v_gene: TRBV28

CDR3aa: CAWTGVKSDNEQFF
abundance: NA
j_gene: TRBJ2-1
v_gene: TRBV30